The 29 T cell receptor beta chains in this list originate from one sample, sequenced in a study of blood T cell repertoires in COVID-19 (dated by TCRdb to 2018 to 2020). The library came from the immunoSEQ multiplex PCR assay. TCRdb carries this immuneACCESS record with in-frame sequences only. Its versions omit some clonotypes, under half of them owing to an unresolved V gene in the studies checked, with the rest unexplained. Across this sample there are roughly 280,000 clones, with 70% to 90% seen only once. The top ten clones comprise around 10% of the sample. Specimen: peripheral blood. The origin of the receptors is a woman in her seventies with acute or convalescent COVID-19.

The chain couples TRBV2 to TRBJ1-2; tentative D call: TRBD1 (5 bases). V dropped 7 bases and J dropped 0 bases, with 15 bases sitting between them. The CDR3 covers 15 residues. Germline V CDR1 and CDR2: SNHLY, FYNNEI. The CDR3 nucleotides are TGTGCCAGCACAGGGCCCTCCAATCCTAACTATGGCTACACCTTC. This sequence encodes CASTGPSNPNYGYTF.

The chain employs TRBV11-2 and TRBJ2-3; TRBD2 aligns across 8 bases. The CDR3 runs 16 residues. The trim removed 5 bases at V and 6 bases at J, leaving 13 bases unmatched. The germline V gene has CDR1 SGHAT and CDR2 FQNNGV. The CDR3 loop reads CASSGPGGTSPDTQYF. In DNA form, the CDR3 reads TGTGCCAGCAGCGGCCCCGGTGGGACTAGTCCCGATACGCAGTATTTT.

This clone was recorded a few times. The V gene is TRBV6-5, the J gene TRBJ1-5; TRBD1 might be the D (5 bases). CDR3 length: 15 amino acids. Germline CDR1 and CDR2: MNHEY and SVGAGI. V was shortened by 5 bases and J by 5 bases, with 16 bases between the two germline ends. Written as DNA, the CDR3 is TGTGCCAGCAGTCGGTCCGCCGCGGGGGATCAGCCCCAGCATTTT. Its translation is CASSRSAAGDQPQHF.

This clone has only one observation. The J gene is TRBJ2-1, the V gene TRBV11-2, with 11 bases matching TRBD1. CDR1 is SGHAT and CDR2 is FQNNGV in the germline V gene. Trimming removed 5 bases from V and 8 bases from J; junction bases left unmatched: 11. The CDR3 has 16 residues. The CDR3 nucleotides read TGTGCCAGCAGCCCCTTCGGACAGGGGGCGCCCCATGAGCAGTTCTTC. As protein: CASSPFGQGAPHEQFF.

This chain connects TRBV15 to TRBJ1-4, with D unclear. The CDR3 runs to 14 residues. Trimming took off 7 bases at V and 0 bases at J, with 9 bases between the two ends. Germline V CDR1 and CDR2: LNHNV, YYDKDF (reference sequence). Here the CDR3 DNA reads TGTGCCACCACCACACGCTCAACTAATGAAAAACTGTTTTTT. It specifies CATTTRSTNEKLFF. Together with reference TRBV15 and TRBJ1-4, the CDR3 gives the full variable domain: DAMVIQNPRYQVTQFGKPVTLSCSQTLNHNVMYWYQQKSSQAPKLLFHYYDKDFNNEADTPDNFQSRRPNTSFCFLDIRSPGLGDTAMYLCATTTRSTNEKLFFGSGTQLSVL.

The chain links TRBV19 to TRBJ1-4; D is undetermined. The CDR3 runs 14 residues. Between the trimmed V and J ends, which lost 10 bases and 0 bases, there was a span of 12 bases. Looked up from germline, CDR1 is LNHDA and CDR2 is SQIVND (reference sequence). The CDR3 loop reads CATREPSTNEKLFF. CDR3 DNA sequence: TGTGCCACGCGGGAACCTTCAACTAATGAAAAACTGTTTTTT.

J is TRBJ1-2 and V is TRBV6-5; D perhaps matches TRBD1 (6 bases). The V gene's germline CDR1 is MNHEY and CDR2 SVGAGI. V was clipped by 9 bases and J by 3 bases, with 14 bases between them. The CDR3 extends over 13 amino acids. The chain's CDR3 is CARETGPDYGYTF. CDR3 sequence (DNA): TGTGCCAGGGAGACAGGTCCCGACTATGGCTACACCTTC.

This clone was observed a single time. The genes are TRBV18 and TRBJ2-5, with D perhaps matching TRBD2 (7 bases). Trimming removed 2 bases from V and 5 bases from J, with 21 bases in between. Germline CDR1 KGHSH, CDR2 LQKENI. CDR3 length: 17 residues. The CDR3 reads CASSPGIGGGRGETQYF. CDR3 nucleotide sequence: TGTGCCAGCTCACCAGGAATAGGCGGGGGCCGGGGTGAGACCCAGTACTTC. The full variable domain, rest sourced from reference TRBV18 and TRBJ2-5, is NAGVMQNPRHLVRRRGQEARLRCSPMKGHSHVYWYRQLPEEGLKFMVYLQKENIIDESGMPKERFSAEFPKEGPSILRIQQVVRGDSAAYFCASSPGIGGGRGETQYFGPGTRLLVL.

The chain joins TRBV7-2 to TRBJ2-1, with D possibly TRBD1 on 5 matching bases. The germline V gene encodes CDR1 SGHTA and CDR2 FQGNSA. This CDR3 comprises 11 residues. V gave up 5 bases and J gave up 8 bases, with 7 bases separating them. CDR3 residues: CASSRGYEQFF. Here the CDR3 DNA reads TGTGCCAGCAGCAGGGGTTATGAGCAGTTCTTC.

The V and J genes are TRBV2 and TRBJ1-4; possible D gene TRBD1, 5 bases. The germline V gene has CDR1 SNHLY and CDR2 FYNNEI. Trimming took 6 bases from V and 5 from J, leaving 16 bases between them. The CDR3 totals 15 residues. CDR3 region: CASRAQKGRNEKLFF. As DNA, the CDR3 is TGTGCCAGCAGGGCCCAGAAGGGGAGGAATGAAAAACTGTTTTTT. Full variable domain (remainder filled in from reference TRBV2 and TRBJ1-4): EPEVTQTPSHQVTQMGQEVILRCVPISNHLYFYWYRQILGQKVEFLVSFYNNEISEKSEIFDDQFSVERPDGSNFTLKIRSTKLEDSAMYFCASRAQKGRNEKLFFGSGTQLSVL.

CDR3 sequence: CASSFGDSTDTQYF. CDR3 coding DNA: TGCGCCAGCAGCTTCGGGGATAGCACAGATACGCAGTATTTT. This chain joins TRBV5-1 and TRBJ2-3, with D maybe TRBD2 (5 bases). The V and J ends lost 2 bases and 0 bases respectively, with 7 bases between them. In germline, CDR1 is SGHRS, CDR2 YFSETQ. The CDR3 is 14 amino acids.

The CDR3 sequence: CASTPGTGPWEYDIAEAFF. CDR3 sequence (DNA): TGTGCCAGCACCCCCGGGACAGGGCCTTGGGAGTACGACATCGCTGAAGCTTTCTTT. The chain recombines TRBV5-5 with TRBJ1-1; 9 bases are shared with TRBD1. J lost 6 bases, V lost 6 bases, and 24 bases had no gene match. Per germline, CDR1 SGHKS and CDR2 YYEKEE (reference sequence). The CDR3 extends over 19 amino acids.

The V call is TRBV18, the J call TRBJ1-1; 10 nucleotides align to TRBD1. CDR3 length: 14 amino acids. V lost 6 bases to trimming and J lost 2 bases; unmatched junction nucleotides: 3. Germline-derived CDR1 and CDR2 are KGHSH and LQKENI. The CDR3 protein is CASSGQGQNTEAFF. CDR3 nucleotide sequence: TGTGCCAGCTCGGGACAGGGGCAAAACACTGAAGCTTTCTTT.

CDR3 nucleotides: TGTGCCAGCAGCCAAGATTGGGGGGGCGGCTACACCTTC. It is translated as CASSQDWGGGYTF. The gene calls are TRBV3-1 (or the pseudogene TRBV3-2) and TRBJ1-2; the D gene is possibly TRBD1 (6 bases). Germline values: CDR1 LGHDT, CDR2 YNNKEL (reference sequence). The CDR3 consists of 13 residues. V lost 0 bases and J 8 bases, leaving 10 bases between the germline ends.

The chain is built from TRBV4-1 and TRBJ2-7; perhaps TRBD1 as D (5 bases). The germline CDR1 and CDR2 sequences are MGHRA and YSYEKL. Trimming took off 0 bases at V and 7 bases at J, with 19 bases between the two ends. The CDR3 loop spans 16 amino acids. This CDR3 is CASSQERTTSRLEQYF. CDR3 nucleotides: TGCGCCAGCAGCCAAGAACGGACAACTTCCCGGCTTGAGCAGTACTTC.

The gene calls are TRBV25-1 and TRBJ2-7; a weak D match, TRBD1 (5 bases). This CDR3 spans 12 amino acids. Germline lookup yields CDR1 MGHDK and CDR2 SYGVNS. The V end lost 4 bases, the J end lost 4 bases, and 8 bases lay between the germline ends. The CDR3 loop is CASSAQGYEQYF. The CDR3 region has the DNA TGTGCCAGCAGTGCCCAGGGTTACGAGCAGTACTTC.

The CDR3 sequence is CASSARGQGRYNSPLHF. In DNA form, the CDR3 reads TGTGCCAGCAGCGCTAGAGGACAGGGCCGGTATAATTCACCCCTCCACTTT. The V gene is TRBV7-8, the J gene TRBJ1-6, with 8 bases identical to TRBD1. Trimming took 5 bases from V and 4 from J; bases not matched to a gene: 10. The CDR3 consists of 17 residues. CDR1 and CDR2 (germline): SGHVS, FQNEAQ.

This sequence joins TRBV2 and TRBJ1-5; 10 bases align to TRBD1. This CDR3 has 15 residues. V dropped 8 bases and J dropped 5; count of bases not matched to a gene: 9. Germline CDR1 is SNHLY and CDR2 is FYNNEI. As DNA, the CDR3 is TGTGCCAGCGACCAGCGGACAGGGGGTTATCAGCCCCAGCATTTT. It specifies CASDQRTGGYQPQHF.

V usage is TRBV10-3 and J usage is TRBJ2-5; weak D call: TRBD1 (6 bases). With 9 bases removed from V and 5 bases from J, the gap between germline ends came to 7 bases. This CDR3 is built from 10 residues. Germline loops: CDR1 ENHRY, CDR2 SYGVKD. The CDR3 DNA reads TGTGCCATAGGACAGGAGACCCAGTACTTC. Amino acids: CAIGQETQYF.

This rearrangement joins TRBV6-5 to TRBJ1-6; D gene uncertain. CDR1 and CDR2 from the germline V gene are MNHEY and SVGAGI. V lost 6 bases to trimming and J lost 10 bases, with 10 bases between them. The length of the CDR3 is 12 residues. CDR3 in amino acids: CASSSAESPLHF. The CDR3 coding sequence is TGTGCCAGCAGCTCCGCGGAGTCACCCCTCCACTTT.

Only one count was recorded for this clone. The genes are TRBV7-2 and TRBJ1-4; D possibly corresponds to TRBD1 (5 bases). Per the germline V gene, CDR1 is SGHTA and CDR2 is FQGNSA. The CDR3 covers 15 residues. Deletions cut 5 bases from V and 8 bases from J, with 18 bases between. The CDR3 DNA is TGTGCCAGCAGCCACAGGACCCCGGCAGGGGAAAAACTGTTTTTT. Amino acids: CASSHRTPAGEKLFF.

The chain is built from TRBV5-1 and TRBJ2-1; D perhaps matches TRBD2 (5 bases). Trimming stripped 0 bases from V and 1 base from J, with 8 bases between. The CDR3 runs 15 residues. CDR1 and CDR2 (germline): SGHRS, YFSETQ. The CDR3 bases are TGCGCCAGCAGCTTGGACGGGGTGTCCTACAATGAGCAGTTCTTC. This sequence encodes CASSLDGVSYNEQFF.

The chain has TRBV5-6 and TRBJ2-5; a possible D gene is TRBD1 (6 bases). This CDR3 has 14 residues. V lost 4 bases and J 5 bases, leaving 15 bases between the germline ends. Looked up from germline, CDR1 is SGHDT and CDR2 is YYEEEE. CDR3: CASSPDSGEETQYF. CDR3 DNA sequence: TGTGCCAGCAGCCCGGACAGTGGGGAGGAGACCCAGTACTTC.

The V gene is TRBV27, the J gene TRBJ1-1; TRBD1 agrees at 9 bases. J was trimmed by 7 bases and V by 3 bases; bases with no gene match: 6. CDR1 MNHEY and CDR2 SMNVEV come from the germline V gene (reference sequence). This CDR3 is 14 amino acids long. The CDR3 region is CASSLGQGLIEAFF. Written as DNA, the CDR3 is TGTGCCAGCAGTTTGGGACAGGGATTAATTGAAGCTTTCTTT.

The sample holds a few counts of this clone. V gene TRBV7-2 combines with J gene TRBJ2-1; 8 bases agree with TRBD2. Germline CDR1 is SGHTA and CDR2 is FQGNSA. The CDR3 is 15 residues long. Unmatched junction bases numbered 13, after V lost 8 bases and J lost 7 bases. The CDR3 DNA sequence: TGTGCCAGCGGGTTTAGCGGGACTAAAAGGAATGAGCAGTTCTTC. It translates to CASGFSGTKRNEQFF.

The chain has TRBV5-1 and TRBJ2-7; TRBD1 agrees at 8 bases. This CDR3 has 15 residues. The germline V gene has CDR1 SGHRS and CDR2 YFSETQ. Germline trimming cut 5 bases from V and 6 bases from J; bases unmatched to any gene: 13. CDR3 coding DNA: TGCGCCAGCAGTTTCGAGGGACAGGCACCTGGCGAGCAGTACTTC. As protein: CASSFEGQAPGEQYF.

The V gene is TRBV5-1, the J gene TRBJ1-5; tentatively, D is TRBD1 (5 bases). The CDR3 is made up of 15 amino acids. Germline-derived CDR1 and CDR2 are SGHRS and YFSETQ. V gave up 4 bases and J gave up 3 bases, with 14 bases separating them. The CDR3 is CASSLGGGYNQPQHF. CDR3 nucleotides: TGCGCCAGCAGCCTGGGTGGGGGGTACAATCAGCCCCAGCATTTT. Variable domain in full (rest from reference TRBV5-1 and TRBJ1-5): KAGVTQTPRYLIKTRGQQVTLSCSPISGHRSVSWYQQTPGQGLQFLFEYFSETQRNKGNFPGRFSGRQFSNSRSEMNVSTLELGDSALYLCASSLGGGYNQPQHFGDGTRLSIL.

This chain connects TRBV9 to TRBJ2-5; D may be TRBD2 (6 bases). This CDR3 region has 14 residues. Germline values: CDR1 SGDLS, CDR2 YYNGEE. V was pared by 2 bases and J by 4 bases, with 12 bases between. The CDR3 spells CASSVGSSAETQYF. CDR3 bases: TGTGCCAGCAGCGTGGGATCTAGCGCAGAGACCCAGTACTTC.

The V gene is TRBV9, the J gene TRBJ2-3; D is perhaps TRBD2 (6 bases). Germline V gene sequence: CDR1 SGDLS, CDR2 YYNGEE. The germline V and J ends were trimmed by 6 bases and 4 bases, with 12 bases remaining between them. This CDR3 has 13 amino acids. The CDR3 region is CASNVGGADTQYF. For the CDR3, the DNA is TGTGCCAGCAATGTGGGGGGTGCAGATACGCAGTATTTT.